The clone carrying this T cell receptor (beta chain) turned up a few times. Researchers took RNA transcripts and amplified the TCR beta CDR3 regions from them. The HTBI set primed first-round TCR CDR3 RT-PCR. TCRdb recomputed calls from the multiplex PCR reads with MiXCR, one row per CDR3 protein. The repertoire includes hundreds of thousands of distinct CDR3 sequences, approximately 14% of them detected once, and roughly 10% sits in the top ten. These data are taken from a study of T cells in Graves' hyperthyroidism and ophthalmopathy. Germline V gene lookup returns CDR1 SEHNR and CDR2 FQNEAQ (reference sequence). Trimming took off 7 bases at V and 0 bases at J, with 10 bases between the two ends. This CDR3 spans 14 amino acids.

The rearrangement links TRBV7-9 to TRBJ2-1, with a weak D call TRBD1 (5 bases). The TCR originated in a woman aged 18-30 years with Graves' hyperthyroidism. The sample taken for sequencing was blood. The CDR3 nucleotides are TGTGCCAGCACCCTACAGGACTCCTACAATGAGCAGTTCTTC. Amino acid sequence: CASTLQDSYNEQFF.